This T cell receptor (beta chain) came from a study of shared clonotypes between healthy human individuals. V gave up 6 bases and J gave up 2 bases; unmatched junction bases: 10. Germline values: CDR1 SGDLS, CDR2 YYNGEE. The CDR3 spans 15 residues. Here immunoSEQ multiplex PCR was the method, and the copy in TCRdb shows in-frame clones only, minus some. The sample has around 700,000 clones, less than 80% seen once; the top ten hold under 2%. Whole-study findings and limits: Memory subsets generally showed smaller estimated richness than naive subsets did.

On this clone itself: No antigen is known for it.

The sample consisted of memory CD4+ T cells sorted from blood. Subset given: CD45RA-negative fraction. This chain connects TRBV9 to TRBJ1-1; 7 bases match TRBD1. This receptor was taken from a woman aged 25 to 39 in good health. The DNA of the CDR3 is TGTGCCAGCACCCATTTGGGACAGAGTAACACTGAAGCTTTCTTT. Its protein is CASTHLGQSNTEAFF.